A selection of T cell receptor beta chains follows, all from one sample in a study of beta chain features in type 1 diabetes. Sequencing was performed with immunoSEQ multiplex PCR; in TCRdb, only in-frame clones are kept and a portion is missing. Here the sample spans 250,000 to 350,000 clones, approximately 15% being singletons. The sequenced sample consisted of naive CD4+ T cells from blood. These receptors were collected from a man aged 25 to 40 with type 1 diabetes. Each CDR3 is given with its conserved first and last residue. The D gene is left open where the match is weak. Only some rows state a clone size, as once, few, many or a class for expanded clones.

V gene	J gene	clone size	D gene	CDR3 DNA	CDR3 protein
TRBV13	TRBJ2-5	few	TRBD1	TGTGCCAGCAGCTTAAAGGGGGCAGAGACCCAGTACTTC	CASSLKGAETQYF
TRBV30	TRBJ2-7	few	-	TGTGCCTGGAGTCCAAACCTCGGGTCTTACTACGAGCAGTACTTC	CAWSPNLGSYYEQYF
TRBV7-3	TRBJ2-5	-	-	TGTGCCAGCAGTCTCAGGGTTGTGGAGACCCAGTACTTC	CASSLRVVETQYF
TRBV11-3	TRBJ2-1	-	TRBD2	TGTGCCAGCAGCTTAGATCGGGGTAGCGGGAATACAGGGAATGAGCAGTTCTTC	CASSLDRGSGNTGNEQFF
TRBV4-2	TRBJ2-3	-	-	TGTGCCAGCAGCCAAGGGTATCGTTCAGGGACTAGCACAGATACGCAGTATTTT	CASSQGYRSGTSTDTQYF
TRBV11-3	TRBJ2-1	-	-	TGTGCCAGCAGCTTGTCTGGGCAGTACTACAATGAGCAGTTCTTC	CASSLSGQYYNEQFF
TRBV18	TRBJ2-3	few	TRBD2	TGTGCCAGCTCACCACGCACACTAGCGTCTAGCACAGATACGCAGTATTTT	CASSPRTLASSTDTQYF
TRBV7-9	TRBJ2-5	-	TRBD2	TGTGCCAGCAGGAGTATAAGCGGGATCGAGACCCAGTACTTC	CASRSISGIETQYF
TRBV28	TRBJ2-2	-	-	TGTGCCACCCAGAGATCGGGGAACACCGGGGAGCTGTTTTTT	CATQRSGNTGELFF
TRBV5-4	TRBJ1-5	few	-	TGTGCCAGCAGCTCCCCTGATCAGCCCCAGCATTTT	CASSSPDQPQHF
TRBV6-5	TRBJ1-2	-	TRBD1	TGTGCCAGCAGTTACTGGGACAGGGGTGGCTATGGCTACACCTTC	CASSYWDRGGYGYTF
TRBV7-8	TRBJ2-1	-	-	TGTGCCAGCAGCTTAGCGGGAGCGGGCTTCAATGAGCAGTTCTTC	CASSLAGAGFNEQFF
TRBV30	TRBJ1-2	few	TRBD1	TGTGCCTGGAGTCGGACAGGGAACTATGGCTACACCTTC	CAWSRTGNYGYTF
TRBV23-1	TRBJ2-5	few	TRBD1	TGCGCCAGCAGGATGGACAGGGGGCAAGAGACCCAGTACTTC	CASRMDRGQETQYF
TRBV6-1	TRBJ2-7	few	-	TGTGCCAGCAGTGAATACGGAGGATACGAGCAGTACTTC	CASSEYGGYEQYF
TRBV20-1	TRBJ2-7	few	-	TGCACCGCTGGAGGGTACGAGCAGTACTTC	CTAGGYEQYF
TRBV4-1	TRBJ2-4	-	TRBD1	TGCGCCAGCAGCCAAAGGACAGGGAGGAGTCAATGGGTTGAAAACATTCAGTACTTC	CASSQRTGRSQWVENIQYF
TRBV6-5	TRBJ1-2	few	TRBD1	TGTGCCAGCAGTTACCAAGGACAGGTGGTATTC	CASSYQGQVVF
TRBV7-3	TRBJ2-1	few	TRBD2	TGTGCCAGCAGCTTATCTTATAGCGGGGGAGGTGAGCAGTTCTTC	CASSLSYSGGGEQFF
TRBV28	TRBJ1-1	-	TRBD1	TGTGCCAGCAGGACGACAGGGGAGAACACTGAAGCTTTCTTT	CASRTTGENTEAFF
TRBV5-4	TRBJ2-1	few	-	TGTGCCAGCAGCCGGATGGGAGCTAGTCTTGATGAGCAGTTCTTC	CASSRMGASLDEQFF
TRBV5-5	TRBJ2-1	-	TRBD2	TGTGCCAGCAGCTCCCTGACTAGCGGAACCTACAATGAGCAGTTCTTC	CASSSLTSGTYNEQFF
TRBV5-4	TRBJ2-1	-	-	TGTGCCAGCAGCCCTACGGGGTACTCCTACAATGAGCAGTTCTTC	CASSPTGYSYNEQFF
TRBV7-3	TRBJ1-1	few	-	TGTGCCAGCAGCATACAGGGTAACACTGAAGCTTTCTTT	CASSIQGNTEAFF
TRBV4-1	TRBJ2-3	-	-	TGCGCCAGCAGCCCTCGGACAGCCTTCACAGATACGCAGTATTTT	CASSPRTAFTDTQYF
TRBV29-1	TRBJ2-5	few	TRBD2	TGCAGCGTTTCCGGGACTAGCGGGAGTGGGGGGACCCAGTACTTC	CSVSGTSGSGGTQYF
TRBV6-6	TRBJ2-1	-	TRBD2	TGTGCCAGCAGTTATTCCCGACTAGCGGGAGGTAATGAGCAGTTCTTC	CASSYSRLAGGNEQFF
TRBV11-2	TRBJ1-1	-	TRBD1	TGTGCCAGCAGCGGGACAGGGGTTACTGAAGCTTTCTTT	CASSGTGVTEAFF
TRBV4-1	TRBJ2-5	-	-	TGCGCCAGCAGCCCCTGGGCAGTGGTCCAAGAGACCCAGTACTTC	CASSPWAVVQETQYF
TRBV19	TRBJ1-5	few	-	TGTGCCAGTACCCCGGCCCGGGGTCAGCCCCAGCATTTT	CASTPARGQPQHF
TRBV27	TRBJ1-2	-	-	TGTGCCAGCAGTTTCAGGGTTAACTATGGCTACACCTTC	CASSFRVNYGYTF
TRBV7-3	TRBJ2-3	-	-	TGTGCCAGCAGCTTGAGCGGCCGCCAAGATACGCAGTATTTT	CASSLSGRQDTQYF
TRBV9	TRBJ1-1	-	-	TGTGCCAGCAGCTTGTCGGGGGGGGTCACTGAAGCTTTCTTT	CASSLSGGVTEAFF
TRBV7-2	TRBJ2-5	-	TRBD2	TGTGCCAGCAGCCGGACTAGCGCTCAAGAGACCCAGTACTTC	CASSRTSAQETQYF
TRBV30	TRBJ1-2	few	-	TGTGCCTGGAGTTGGACAGCCGAGGCAAACTATGGCTACACCTTC	CAWSWTAEANYGYTF
TRBV25-1	TRBJ2-6	few	-	TGTGCCACCACATCAGACTCTGGGGCCAACGTCCTGACTTTC	CATTSDSGANVLTF
TRBV5-1	TRBJ2-1	few	TRBD2	TGCGCCAGCAGCCCTTCTAGCGGGGGTGGCGGTGAGCAGTTCTTC	CASSPSSGGGGEQFF
TRBV5-1	TRBJ1-1	-	-	TGCGCCAGCACCAGGTCAATTACCAGGGCCGTGAACACTGAAGCTTTCTTT	CASTRSITRAVNTEAFF
TRBV6-5	TRBJ2-7	few	-	TGTGCCAGCAGTGAACCCTCGAGCTCGGCTAGGTACTTC	CASSEPSSSARYF
TRBV9	TRBJ2-3	-	TRBD2	TGTGCCAGCAGCGCCCGGACTAGCGGGAACACAGATACGCAGTATTTT	CASSARTSGNTDTQYF
TRBV2	TRBJ2-7	few	-	TGTGCCAGCAGGAGACAGACTCACTCCTACGAGCAGTACTTC	CASRRQTHSYEQYF
TRBV28	TRBJ2-7	few	-	TGTGCCAGCAGTTTCCAAGACAGATACGAGCAGTACTTC	CASSFQDRYEQYF
TRBV7-2	TRBJ2-7	few	-	TGTGCCAGCAGCTTAGAAAGGACAGTCTACGAGCAGTACTTC	CASSLERTVYEQYF
TRBV10-3	TRBJ1-1	-	-	TGTGCCATCAGTGAGGCCGACAGGATGAACACTGAAGCTTTCTTT	CAISEADRMNTEAFF
TRBV27	TRBJ1-5	few	TRBD1	TGTGCCAGCAGTTTAGGAAGGACAGGAGGAGACAGGGTCCAGCCCCAGCATTTT	CASSLGRTGGDRVQPQHF
TRBV28	TRBJ1-5	-	-	TGTGCCAGCAGTTTGGGAGGGCATAGCAATCAGCCCCAGCATTTT	CASSLGGHSNQPQHF
TRBV28	TRBJ1-5	-	-	TGTGCCAGCACCCGGTTGAGAGCGTATAGCAATCAGCCCCAGCATTTT	CASTRLRAYSNQPQHF
TRBV5-4	TRBJ2-7	few	TRBD2	TGTGCCAGCAGGACAGCGGGAGAGACCTACGAGCAGTACTTC	CASRTAGETYEQYF
TRBV18	TRBJ2-7	few	-	TGTGCCAGCTCATCCGGGACCGGAACTAGCCCTGCCGCCTACGAGCAGTACTTC	CASSSGTGTSPAAYEQYF
TRBV7-2	TRBJ2-7	-	TRBD2	TGTGCCAGCAGCTTAGCGGGGGGGAGCTCCTACGAGCAGTACTTC	CASSLAGGSSYEQYF
TRBV5-6	TRBJ2-7	-	TRBD2	TGTGCCAGCAGCTGGGAATTTTCCGGGACTAGCGGTTCCTACGAGCAGTACTTC	CASSWEFSGTSGSYEQYF
TRBV9	TRBJ2-6	few	-	TGTGCCAGCAGCACTGGACAAACCTCTGGGGCCAACGTCCTGACTTTC	CASSTGQTSGANVLTF
TRBV7-9	TRBJ1-5	-	-	TGTGCCAGCAGCTTTAGGGGGGGCTCGAGCAATCAGCCCCAGCATTTT	CASSFRGGSSNQPQHF
TRBV11-2	TRBJ2-7	-	TRBD2	TGTGCCAGCAGCTTATGGACTAGCGGGAGTTACGAGCAGTACTTC	CASSLWTSGSYEQYF
TRBV6-5	TRBJ2-4	few	TRBD2	TGTGCCAGCAGTCCCCTAGCGGGAGTCAAAAACATTCAGTACTTC	CASSPLAGVKNIQYF